The following is a T cell receptor (beta chain) sequence with its context. The antigen is unknown. These data belong to a study of cytomegalovirus exposure and HLA in healthy donors. The wider study: Across under 450 genotyped donors, about 86% landed in the Caucasian-associated ancestry cluster. Study results and limitations: V- and J-gene trimming in TCR beta was tied to a missense DCLRE1C variant by an analysis performed later.

V shed 6 bases and J 4 bases; nucleotides not matched to a gene: 8. The CDR3 consists of 14 residues. Germline loops: CDR1 KGHSH, CDR2 LQKENI. The PCR was carried out with 60 Vbeta primers and 13 Jbeta primers. Data came from immunoSEQ multiplex PCR; TCRdb stores just in-frame clones and leaves some out. The sample has around 300,000 clones; approximately 85% are singletons. Sequencing used PBMCs. This TCR was sampled from a woman between 40 and 50 years old in good health and CMV-seropositive. The chain uses TRBV18 and TRBJ1-1, with 7 bases lining up with TRBD1. The CDR3 sequence: CASSRATGSTEAFF. Written as DNA, the CDR3 is TGTGCCAGCTCCCGAGCGACAGGGAGCACTGAAGCTTTCTTT.